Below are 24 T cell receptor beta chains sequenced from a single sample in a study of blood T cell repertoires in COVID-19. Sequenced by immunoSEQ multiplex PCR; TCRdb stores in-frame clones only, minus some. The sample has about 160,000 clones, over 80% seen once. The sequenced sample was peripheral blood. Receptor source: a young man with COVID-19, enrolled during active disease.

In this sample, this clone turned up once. The DNA of the CDR3 is TGCGCCAGCAGCGACCTACAGGGGGTCCACTATGGCTACACCTTC. Translating gives CASSDLQGVHYGYTF. The chain couples TRBV4-1 to TRBJ1-2, with 8 bases matching TRBD1. CDR1 MGHRA and CDR2 YSYEKL come from the germline V gene. The V segment lost 5 bases and the J segment 3 bases; nucleotides outside the gene matches: 8. This CDR3 comprises 15 residues.

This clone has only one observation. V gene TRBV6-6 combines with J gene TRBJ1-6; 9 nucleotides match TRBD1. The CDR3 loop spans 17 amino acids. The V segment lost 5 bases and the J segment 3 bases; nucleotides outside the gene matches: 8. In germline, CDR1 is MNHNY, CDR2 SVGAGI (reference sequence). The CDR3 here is CASSHGDRDYYNSPLHF. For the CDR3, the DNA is TGTGCCAGCAGTCATGGGGACAGGGACTACTATAATTCACCCCTCCACTTT.

The chain's CDR3 is CAIRREGVRTGELFF. The CDR3 DNA sequence: TGTGCCATCAGACGAGAAGGGGTTCGGACCGGGGAGCTGTTTTTT. This chain uses TRBV10-3 with TRBJ2-2, with a tentative D call TRBD1 (5 bases). The CDR3 loop spans 15 amino acids. The germline V gene encodes CDR1 ENHRY and CDR2 SYGVKD. The V gene lost 6 bases and the J gene lost 5 bases, with 16 bases spanning the gap.

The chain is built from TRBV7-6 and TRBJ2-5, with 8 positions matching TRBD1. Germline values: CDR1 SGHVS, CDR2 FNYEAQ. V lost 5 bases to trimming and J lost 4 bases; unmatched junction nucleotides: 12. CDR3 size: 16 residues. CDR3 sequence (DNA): TGTGCCAGCAGCGCGGACAGGGAAGGTGAGGGAGAGACCCAGTACTTC. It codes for CASSADREGEGETQYF.

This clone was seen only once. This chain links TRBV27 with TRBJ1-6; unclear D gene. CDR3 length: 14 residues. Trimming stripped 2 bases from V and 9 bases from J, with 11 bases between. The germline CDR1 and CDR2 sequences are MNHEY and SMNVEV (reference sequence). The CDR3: CASSLKVAASPLHF. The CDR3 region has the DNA TGTGCCAGCAGTTTAAAGGTGGCGGCTTCACCCCTCCACTTT.

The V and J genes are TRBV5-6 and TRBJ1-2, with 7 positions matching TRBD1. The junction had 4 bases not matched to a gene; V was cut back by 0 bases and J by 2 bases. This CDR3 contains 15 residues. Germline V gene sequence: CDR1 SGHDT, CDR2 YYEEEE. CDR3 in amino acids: CASSLGTGRNYGYTF. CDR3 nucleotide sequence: TGTGCCAGCAGCTTGGGGACAGGAAGGAACTATGGCTACACCTTC. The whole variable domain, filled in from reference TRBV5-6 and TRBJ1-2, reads DAGVTQSPTHLIKTRGQQVTLRCSPKSGHDTVSWYQQALGQGPQFIFQYYEEEERQRGNFPDRFSGHQFPNYSSELNVNALLLGDSALYLCASSLGTGRNYGYTFGSGTRLTVV.

The CDR3 spells CASSLRGSGNTIYF. The CDR3 DNA reads as TGTGCCAGTAGTCTCAGGGGCTCTGGAAACACCATATATTTT. The chain recombines TRBV19 with TRBJ1-3, with a possible D match to TRBD1 (6 bases). V was clipped by 5 bases and J by 0 bases, with 8 bases between them. This CDR3 has 14 residues. Germline loops: CDR1 LNHDA, CDR2 SQIVND (reference sequence).

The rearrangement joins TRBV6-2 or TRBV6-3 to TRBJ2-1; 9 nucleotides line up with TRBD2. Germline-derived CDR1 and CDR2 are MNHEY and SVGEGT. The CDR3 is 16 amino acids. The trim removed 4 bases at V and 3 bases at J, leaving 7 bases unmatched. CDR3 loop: CASSFFAGGDYNEQFF. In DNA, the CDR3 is TGTGCCAGCAGTTTCTTCGCGGGAGGGGACTACAATGAGCAGTTCTTC.

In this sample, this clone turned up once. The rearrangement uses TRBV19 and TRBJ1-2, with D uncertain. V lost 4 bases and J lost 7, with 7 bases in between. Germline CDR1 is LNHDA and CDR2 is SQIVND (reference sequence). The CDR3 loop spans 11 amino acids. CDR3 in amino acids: CASSNAGGYTF. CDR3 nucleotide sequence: TGTGCCAGTAGTAATGCGGGTGGCTACACCTTC.

The CDR3 sequence is CASSFVVKVEGPLHF. The DNA of the CDR3 is TGTGCCAGCAGTTTCGTGGTGAAGGTTGAGGGTCCCCTCCACTTT. The rearrangement links TRBV28 to TRBJ1-6, with no clear D. The germline V gene has CDR1 MDHEN and CDR2 SYDVKM. This CDR3 is 15 amino acids long. V lost 3 bases and J 13 bases, leaving 19 bases between the germline ends.

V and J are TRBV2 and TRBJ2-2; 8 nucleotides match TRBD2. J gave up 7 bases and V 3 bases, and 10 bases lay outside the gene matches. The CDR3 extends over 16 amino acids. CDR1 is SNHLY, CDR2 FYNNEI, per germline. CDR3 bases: TGTGCCAGCAGTGAGACCGGGGGGGCCTTGGGCGGGGAGCTGTTTTTT. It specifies CASSETGGALGGELFF.

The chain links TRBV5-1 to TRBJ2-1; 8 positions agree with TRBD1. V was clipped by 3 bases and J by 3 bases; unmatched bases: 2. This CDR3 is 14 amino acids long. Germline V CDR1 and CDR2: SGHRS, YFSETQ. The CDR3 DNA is TGCGCCAGCAGCTGGGGGACAGGCTACAATGAGCAGTTCTTC. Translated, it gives CASSWGTGYNEQFF.

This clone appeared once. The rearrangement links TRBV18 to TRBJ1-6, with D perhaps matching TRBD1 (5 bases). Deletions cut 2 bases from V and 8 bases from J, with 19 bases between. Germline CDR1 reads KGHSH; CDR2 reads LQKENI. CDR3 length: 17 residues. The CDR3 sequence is CASSPALGGPGDSPLHF. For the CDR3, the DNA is TGTGCCAGCTCACCAGCTTTGGGAGGCCCGGGGGATTCACCCCTCCACTTT.

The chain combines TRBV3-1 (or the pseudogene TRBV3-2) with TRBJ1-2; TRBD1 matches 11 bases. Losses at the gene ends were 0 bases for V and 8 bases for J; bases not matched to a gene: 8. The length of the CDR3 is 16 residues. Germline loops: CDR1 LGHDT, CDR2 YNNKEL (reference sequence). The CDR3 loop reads CASSQDEGQGGYGYTF. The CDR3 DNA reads TGTGCCAGCAGCCAAGATGAGGGACAGGGGGGCTACGGCTACACCTTC.

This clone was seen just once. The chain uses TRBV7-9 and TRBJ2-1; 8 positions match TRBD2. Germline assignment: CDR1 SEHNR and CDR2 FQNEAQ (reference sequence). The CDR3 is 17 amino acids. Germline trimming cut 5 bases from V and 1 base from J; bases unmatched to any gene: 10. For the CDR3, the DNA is TGTGCCAGCAGCGGTGGGGCTAGCGGGTATTCCTACAATGAGCAGTTCTTC. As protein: CASSGGASGYSYNEQFF.

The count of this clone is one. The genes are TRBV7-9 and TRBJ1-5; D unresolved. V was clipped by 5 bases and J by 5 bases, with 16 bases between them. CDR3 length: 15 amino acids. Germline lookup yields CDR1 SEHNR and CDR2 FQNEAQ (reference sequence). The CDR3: CASSPLPGSYQPQHF. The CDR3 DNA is TGTGCCAGCAGCCCCCTCCCCGGGAGCTATCAGCCCCAGCATTTT.

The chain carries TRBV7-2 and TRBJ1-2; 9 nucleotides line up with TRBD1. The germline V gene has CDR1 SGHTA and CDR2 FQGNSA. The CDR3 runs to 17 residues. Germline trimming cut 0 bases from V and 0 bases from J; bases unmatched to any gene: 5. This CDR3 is CASSLAGTGLTNYGYTF. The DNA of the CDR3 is TGTGCCAGCAGCTTAGCCGGGACAGGGCTAACTAACTATGGCTACACCTTC.

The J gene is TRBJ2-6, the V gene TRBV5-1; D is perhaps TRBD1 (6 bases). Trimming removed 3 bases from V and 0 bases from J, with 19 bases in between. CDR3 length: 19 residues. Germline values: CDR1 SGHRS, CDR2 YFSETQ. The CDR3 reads CASSSTGSLSLSGANVLTF. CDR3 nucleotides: TGCGCCAGCAGCTCCACAGGGTCTCTCTCTCTCTCTGGGGCCAACGTCCTGACTTTC. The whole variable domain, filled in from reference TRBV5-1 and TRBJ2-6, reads KAGVTQTPRYLIKTRGQQVTLSCSPISGHRSVSWYQQTPGQGLQFLFEYFSETQRNKGNFPGRFSGRQFSNSRSEMNVSTLELGDSALYLCASSSTGSLSLSGANVLTFGAGSRLTVL.

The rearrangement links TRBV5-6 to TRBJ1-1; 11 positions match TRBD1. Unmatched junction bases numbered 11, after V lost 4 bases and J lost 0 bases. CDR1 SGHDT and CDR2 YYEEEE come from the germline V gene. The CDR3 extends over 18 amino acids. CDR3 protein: CASSPEDGTGGMNTEAFF. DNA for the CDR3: TGTGCCAGCAGCCCGGAAGACGGGACAGGGGGGATGAACACTGAAGCTTTCTTT.

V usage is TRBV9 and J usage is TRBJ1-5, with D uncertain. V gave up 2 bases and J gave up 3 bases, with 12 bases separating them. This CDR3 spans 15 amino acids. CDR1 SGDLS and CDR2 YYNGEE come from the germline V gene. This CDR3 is CASSVGGSSNQPQHF. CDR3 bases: TGTGCCAGCAGCGTCGGCGGTTCATCCAATCAGCCCCAGCATTTT.

CDR3 coding DNA: TGTGCCAGCAGCGTAGAATTCGGTACTGAAGCTTTCTTT. Its protein product is CASSVEFGTEAFF. The gene calls are TRBV9 and TRBJ1-1; D gene ambiguous. From germline, CDR1 is SGDLS and CDR2 YYNGEE. V was shortened by 0 bases and J by 5 bases, with 8 bases between the two germline ends. The CDR3 extends over 13 amino acids.

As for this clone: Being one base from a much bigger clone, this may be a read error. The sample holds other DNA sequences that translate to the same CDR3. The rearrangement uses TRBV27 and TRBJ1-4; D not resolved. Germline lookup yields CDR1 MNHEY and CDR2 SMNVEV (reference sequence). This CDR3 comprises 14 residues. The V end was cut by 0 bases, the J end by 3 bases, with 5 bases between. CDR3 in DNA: TGTGCCAGCAGTTTATCGGGCCCTAATGAAAAACTGTTTTTT. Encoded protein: CASSLSGPNEKLFF.

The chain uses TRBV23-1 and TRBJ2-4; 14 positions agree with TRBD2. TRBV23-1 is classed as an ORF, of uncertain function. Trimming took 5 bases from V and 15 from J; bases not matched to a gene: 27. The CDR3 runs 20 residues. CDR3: CASSARTASGTSGRARFRYF. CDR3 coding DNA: TGCGCCAGCAGTGCCAGGACCGCCTCCGGGACTAGCGGGAGAGCCAGGTTCAGGTACTTC.

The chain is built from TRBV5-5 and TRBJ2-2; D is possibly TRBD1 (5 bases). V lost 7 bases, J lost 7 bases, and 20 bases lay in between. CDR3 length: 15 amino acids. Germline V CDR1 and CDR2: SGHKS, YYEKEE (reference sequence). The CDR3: CASRVDSTRIGELFF. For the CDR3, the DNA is TGTGCCAGCCGGGTAGACAGTACCAGGATCGGGGAGCTGTTTTTT.